These 5 T cell receptor beta chains were sequenced from one sample in a study of T cell responses to AZD1222 COVID-19 vaccine. Assay used: immunoSEQ multiplex PCR; TCRdb lists only in-frame clones, some missing. The sample lists tens of thousands of clones; over 60% were seen once. The source was peripheral blood, collected on day 0 of AZD1222 vaccination. Receptors originate from an adult in good health.

The chain combines TRBV11-2 with TRBJ1-1; tentative D call: TRBD1 (5 bases). The CDR3 extends over 14 amino acids. Germline V gene sequence: CDR1 SGHAT, CDR2 FQNNGV. V lost 4 bases to trimming and J lost 2 bases, with 11 bases between them. The CDR3 region has the DNA TGTGCCAGCAGCTCGGGACGTAGAAACACTGAAGCTTTCTTT. Its translation: CASSSGRRNTEAFF.

A few counts support this clone. The V gene is TRBV6-5, the J gene TRBJ2-2; D is possibly TRBD1 (6 bases). The CDR3 covers 14 residues. Trimming pared 8 bases from V and 7 bases from J, leaving 17 bases between. In germline, CDR1 is MNHEY, CDR2 SVGAGI. In DNA form, the CDR3 reads TGTGCCAGCGGGACATCGGCGTGGGGCGGGGAGCTGTTTTTT. Translation: CASGTSAWGGELFF.

This chain links TRBV28 with TRBJ1-2; 10 bases align to TRBD1. CDR3 length: 13 amino acids. V shed 5 bases and J 6 bases; nucleotides not matched to a gene: 3. The germline gives CDR1 MDHEN, CDR2 SYDVKM. For the CDR3, the DNA is TGTGCCAGCAGTCCAGGGACAGGGGATGGCTACACCTTC. It encodes CASSPGTGDGYTF.

The V and J genes are TRBV5-4 and TRBJ1-2; 10 bases align to TRBD1. Trimming at V came to 0 bases and at J to 6 bases, leaving 5 bases not matched to a gene. CDR1 and CDR2 (germline): SGHNT, YYREEE (reference sequence). This CDR3 spans 15 amino acids. CDR3 region: CASSLAWGTGDGYTF. The CDR3 region has the DNA TGTGCCAGCAGCTTGGCCTGGGGGACAGGGGATGGCTACACCTTC.

V gene TRBV29-1 combines with J gene TRBJ1-2; perhaps TRBD1 as D (6 bases). V gave up 0 bases and J gave up 6 bases, with 8 bases separating them. This CDR3 has 12 amino acids. Looked up from germline, CDR1 is SQVTM and CDR2 is ANQGSEA. CDR3 DNA sequence: TGCAGCGTTGAAGAGAGGGGGGATGGCTACACCTTC. Protein: CSVEERGDGYTF.